These T cell receptor beta chains were read from a single sample in a study of blood T cell repertoires in COVID-19. Data came from immunoSEQ multiplex PCR; TCRdb stores just in-frame clones and leaves some out. Of about 130,000 clones listed, around 86% are singletons. What was sequenced was PBMCs or T cells enriched from blood (not recorded which). All receptors derive from a man aged 25 to 45 who had recovered from COVID-19. CDR3s include the opening cysteine and the closing phenylalanine or tryptophan. A D gene is named only where the DNA matches it firmly. The listing skips clone size in some rows; elsewhere it reads once, few, many or a size class.

J: TRBJ2-1
size: .
V: TRBV27
D: .
DNA: TGTGCCAGCAGTTTCGGGTTCTACAATGAGCAGTTCTTC
CDR3: CASSFGFYNEQFF

J: TRBJ2-1
size: .
V: TRBV10-2
D: TRBD2
DNA: TGCGCCAGCAGTGAGTCGGGGGGGAGCTCCTACAATGAGCAGTTCTTC
CDR3: CASSESGGSSYNEQFF

J: TRBJ1-1
size: .
V: TRBV6-6
D: TRBD1
DNA: TGTGCCAGCAGTTACTCGGGACAGGGCACTGAAGCTTTCTTT
CDR3: CASSYSGQGTEAFF

J: TRBJ2-5
size: .
V: TRBV9
D: .
DNA: TGTGCCAGCAGCGTGAATCAGGGAAGGGTGGAGACCCAGTACTTC
CDR3: CASSVNQGRVETQYF

J: TRBJ2-7
size: once
V: TRBV30
D: TRBD1
DNA: TGTGCCTGGAGTCCGACAGGGCTGTCCTACGAGCAGTACTTC
CDR3: CAWSPTGLSYEQYF

J: TRBJ2-1
size: .
V: TRBV7-3
D: TRBD2
DNA: TGTGCCAGCAGCCGAGCGGGATCCTACAATGAGCAGTTCTTC
CDR3: CASSRAGSYNEQFF

J: TRBJ1-1
size: .
V: TRBV12-3/TRBV12-4
D: .
DNA: TGTGCCAGCAGGAGGCAGGGGACTGAAGCTTTCTTT
CDR3: CASRRQGTEAFF

J: TRBJ2-2
size: .
V: TRBV27
D: .
DNA: TGTGCCAGCAGTTGGGGGCTACACACCGGGGAGCTGTTTTTT
CDR3: CASSWGLHTGELFF

J: TRBJ2-5
size: .
V: TRBV2
D: TRBD2
DNA: TGTGCCAGCAGGACTAGACTAGCGGGAGGAATAGTGGGAGAGACCCAGTACTTC
CDR3: CASRTRLAGGIVGETQYF

J: TRBJ2-7
size: .
V: TRBV2
D: TRBD2
DNA: TGTGCCAGCAGTGAGGGGCTAGCGGGAGTTGAGCAGTACTTC
CDR3: CASSEGLAGVEQYF

J: TRBJ2-6
size: .
V: TRBV7-8
D: .
DNA: TGTGCCAGCAGCTCCCCGGAAGCACCAAGCGTACCGGGAGTCTCTGGGGCCAACGTCCTGACTTTC
CDR3: CASSSPEAPSVPGVSGANVLTF

J: TRBJ1-3
size: .
V: TRBV7-9
D: .
DNA: TGTGCCAGCAGCTCACGTCCCGGGACAACTACTGGAAACACCATATATTTT
CDR3: CASSSRPGTTTGNTIYF

J: TRBJ1-2
size: few
V: TRBV3-1/TRBV3-2
D: TRBD1
DNA: TGTGCCAGCAGCCAAGGGGGTGGGATGAACAGGGGAGAGGTTGGCTACACCTTC
CDR3: CASSQGGGMNRGEVGYTF

J: TRBJ2-2
size: .
V: TRBV6-5
D: .
DNA: TGTGCCAGCTCTTTCGACAGACCGAACACCGGGGAGCTGTTTTTT
CDR3: CASSFDRPNTGELFF

J: TRBJ1-6
size: once
V: TRBV5-6
D: TRBD1
DNA: TGTGCCAGCAGTAGTTGGGGACAGGGGAAGGCACCCCTCCACTTT
CDR3: CASSSWGQGKAPLHF

J: TRBJ2-2
size: .
V: TRBV9
D: .
DNA: TGTGCCAGCAGCGTAGGGGGGCACAGCAACACCGGGGAGCTGTTTTTT
CDR3: CASSVGGHSNTGELFF

J: TRBJ1-1
size: .
V: TRBV5-6
D: TRBD1
DNA: TGTGCCAGCAGCTGGGACAGGGGACGCGACACTGAAGCTTTCTTT
CDR3: CASSWDRGRDTEAFF

J: TRBJ1-1
size: .
V: TRBV6-5
D: .
DNA: TGTGCCAGCAGTCGGGGGACCCACACTGAAGCTTTCTTT
CDR3: CASSRGTHTEAFF

J: TRBJ1-3
size: .
V: TRBV5-5
D: .
DNA: TGTGCCAGCAGCTCGGAGCGGGATCACTCTGGAAACACCATATATTTT
CDR3: CASSSERDHSGNTIYF